This is a list of T cell receptor beta chains from one sample in a study of T cells after yellow fever vaccination. TCRdb reanalysed the 5' RACE reads using MiXCR and keeps one entry per CDR3 protein. The sample shows 450,000 to 600,000 distinct CDR3 sequences, roughly 17% of them seen only once. The sequences come from PBMCs, collected around 5 days after the first yellow fever vaccination. Receptors were obtained from a man aged 18 to 30 who received the YFV17D yellow fever vaccine. The CDR3 runs from the conserved cysteine through the conserved F or W. The D gene is left open where the match is weak. For some rows the clone size is stated as once, few or many, or as a class when expanded; others skip it.

d_call j_call clone_size v_call cdr3_nt cdr3_aa
NA TRBJ1-6 NA TRBV12-3/TRBV12-4 TGTGCCAGCAGCGGGACTTCAAATTCACCCCTCCACTTT CASSGTSNSPLHF
TRBD2 TRBJ2-3 NA TRBV18 TGTGCCAGCTCACCACGCGCCTTGCGGGGGAGGAGCGCAGATACGCAGTATTTT CASSPRALRGRSADTQYF
NA TRBJ1-2 few TRBV12-3/TRBV12-4 TGTGCCAGCAGCTCCGGGACCGGCCCTAACTATGGCTACACCTTC CASSSGTGPNYGYTF
TRBD2 TRBJ2-7 NA TRBV5-5 TGTGCCAGCAGCCTTAGCGGGGGGATCAACGAGCAGTACTTC CASSLSGGINEQYF
NA TRBJ2-7 NA TRBV6-5 TGTGCCAGCAGTTACTCTTTAAAGGGGCCTGTTTCCTACGAGCAGTACTTC CASSYSLKGPVSYEQYF
TRBD2 TRBJ2-1 NA TRBV9 TGTGCCAGTGGACTAGCGGGGACCGGTGTCTACAATGAGCAGTTCTTC CASGLAGTGVYNEQFF
TRBD2 TRBJ2-5 NA TRBV20-1 TGCAGTGCGGGTACACTAGCGGGCGACCAAGAGACCCAGTACTTC CSAGTLAGDQETQYF
NA TRBJ2-7 NA TRBV11-2 TGTGCCAGCAGCTTAAGGGGGAGGGACGGGTACTACGAGCAGTACTTC CASSLRGRDGYYEQYF
TRBD2 TRBJ2-5 NA TRBV20-1 TGCAGTGCTCCGCTAGCGGGGAGAGGGGAGACCCAGTACTTC CSAPLAGRGETQYF
TRBD1 TRBJ1-6 few TRBV12-5 TGTGCTAGTGGGCCCACAGGGGTCCGGTTTTCACCCCTCCACTTT CASGPTGVRFSPLHF
TRBD2 TRBJ2-3 few TRBV6-1 TGTGCCAGCAGTCCCCACCAAGCGGGGGGCACAGATACGCAGTATTTT CASSPHQAGGTDTQYF
NA TRBJ2-5 few TRBV5-1 TGCGCCAGCAGCTACAAGGCCCAGTACTTC CASSYKAQYF
NA TRBJ1-5 NA TRBV6-5 TGTGCCAGCAGTTATTCTGGCTTTCAGCCCCAGCATTTT CASSYSGFQPQHF
NA TRBJ2-5 few TRBV10-2 TGCGCCAGCAGTCGCGGGGTCTCTGTCAAGGGCGAGACCCAGTACTTC CASSRGVSVKGETQYF
NA TRBJ2-3 NA TRBV5-1 TGCGCCAGCAGCTTTCGTTCTCAGGGATTAGATACGCAGTATTTT CASSFRSQGLDTQYF
NA TRBJ2-5 NA TRBV25-1 TGTGCCAGCAGTCTAACTCCGAAGGGGGAGACCCAGTACTTC CASSLTPKGETQYF
NA TRBJ2-7 NA TRBV6-1 TGTGCCAGCAGTGCCAGATCAAATTTACCCTACGAGCAGTACTTC CASSARSNLPYEQYF
TRBD1 TRBJ1-4 few TRBV7-8 TGTGCCAGCAGCTTAGCGCGGGACAGGGGAACTAATGAAAAACTGTTTTTT CASSLARDRGTNEKLFF
NA TRBJ2-3 NA TRBV29-1 TGCAGCGTTGAAGATCCGGGCGCGGGGGCCAGCACAGATACGCAGTATTTT CSVEDPGAGASTDTQYF
NA TRBJ2-3 few TRBV6-5 TGTGCCAGCAGTTACGGCAGGGCAGATACGCAGTATTTT CASSYGRADTQYF
NA TRBJ1-1 NA TRBV5-1 TGCGCCAGCAAAGTAATCGGGACTTTGAACACTGAAGCTTTCTTT CASKVIGTLNTEAFF
TRBD1 TRBJ1-1 NA TRBV4-2 TGTGCCAGCAGCCATGGGACAGAACGGAGTGAAGCTTTCTTT CASSHGTERSEAFF
TRBD1 TRBJ1-2 NA TRBV5-1 TGCGCCAGCAGCCGGGGACAGGGGGAAGGCTACACCTTC CASSRGQGEGYTF
TRBD1 TRBJ2-5 few TRBV11-2 TGTGCCAGCACGCGAAGGACAGGGGCCAGCGAGACCCAGTACTTC CASTRRTGASETQYF
NA TRBJ1-5 many TRBV20-1 TGCAGTGCTAGGGGGGATAGCAATCAGCCCCAGCATTTT CSARGDSNQPQHF
NA TRBJ1-1 few TRBV6-1 TGTGCCAGCAGCATCAGGGAGGGCACTGAAGCTTTCTTT CASSIREGTEAFF
TRBD1 TRBJ2-7 few TRBV4-3 TGCGCCAGCAGCCAGGTGCGGGGACAGGGCGTCTACGAGCAGTACTTC CASSQVRGQGVYEQYF
TRBD1 TRBJ2-3 few TRBV18 TGTGCCAGCTCACCCCGTCCCGGGACAGGGATCGGCACAGATACGCAGTATTTT CASSPRPGTGIGTDTQYF
NA TRBJ2-7 NA TRBV30 TGTGCCTGGAGTGTCGTGGGGGGTTCCTACGAGCAGTACTTC CAWSVVGGSYEQYF
NA TRBJ2-7 few TRBV10-3 TGTGCCATCAGACCCCGGGACGGGTCCTACGAGCAGTACTTC CAIRPRDGSYEQYF
NA TRBJ2-1 few TRBV7-3 TGTGCCAGCAGCGCGAGGGCGGAGAGTGAGCAGTTCTTC CASSARAESEQFF
NA TRBJ2-3 NA TRBV4-3 TGCGCCAGCAGCCAATTAGTTGCGGGGTCCAATACGCAGTATTTT CASSQLVAGSNTQYF
NA TRBJ2-2 few TRBV11-1 TGTGCCAGCAGCCCCCGGATAGTCACCGGGGAGCTGTTTTTT CASSPRIVTGELFF
NA TRBJ1-1 NA TRBV2 TGTGCCAGCAGTGCCGGACCCCGGGTTACTGAAGCTTTCTTT CASSAGPRVTEAFF
TRBD2 TRBJ2-1 NA TRBV29-1 TGCAGCGTTGACAGTATGTGGCTAGCGGAATCCCCACGTTCCTACAATGAGCAGTTCTTC CSVDSMWLAESPRSYNEQFF
NA TRBJ2-5 NA TRBV4-1 TGCGCCAGCAGCCCAGGGGTCCTGGGAGAGACCCAGTACTTC CASSPGVLGETQYF
NA TRBJ2-5 NA TRBV7-2 TGTGCCAGCAGCTTATTCCCCCGGGGGAAGAGCGAGACCCAGTACTTC CASSLFPRGKSETQYF
TRBD1 TRBJ1-1 few TRBV9 TGTGCCAGCAGCACGGGGAACAGGGGGACACGCGGCACTGAAGCTTTCTTT CASSTGNRGTRGTEAFF
NA TRBJ2-2 NA TRBV6-6 TGTGCCACCCCGGGATTCGGGGGCGGGGAGCTGTTTTTT CATPGFGGGELFF
NA TRBJ1-6 few TRBV27 TGTGCCAGCAGTTTACGGGGGGCAGGGACCTATAATTCACCCCTCCACTTT CASSLRGAGTYNSPLHF
NA TRBJ2-3 NA TRBV20-1 TGCAGTGCCCCAAGCAGGATAGCCAGCACAGATACGCAGTATTTT CSAPSRIASTDTQYF
NA TRBJ2-2 few TRBV14 TGTGCCAGCAGCCAAAGGACAGTATCCACCGGGGAGCTGTTTTTT CASSQRTVSTGELFF